This paragraph reports one TCR beta chain. This specimen comes from a study of blood T cell repertoires in COVID-19. Whole-study context: The origin of the acute and convalescent COVID-19 samples was the United States, Italy and Spain. Nucleic acid was either cDNA or gDNA, and it came from T cells, B-cell-depleted T cells, or PBMCs.

Authors' data handling: Estimates of nucleated cell counts were drawn from the amplification of reference gene primers. This table comes from immunoSEQ multiplex PCR, and its TCRdb copy is limited to in-frame clones, with some not included. The DNA was the basis for D and trimming; V, J and clone size are from that table. Of approximately 300,000 clones detected, over 75% appear once; the ten largest clones hold about 4.2%. Germline values: CDR1 MDHEN, CDR2 SYDVKM. Trimming removed 7 bases from V and 9 bases from J, with 28 bases in between. CDR3 size: 17 residues. This clonotype was sampled from a man aged 25-40 years who had recovered from COVID-19. The V and J genes are TRBV28 and TRBJ1-5, with a weak D call TRBD1 (5 bases). The material sequenced was PBMCs or T cells enriched from blood (not recorded which). CDR3 sequence: CASTSRRDQTKGWPQHF. DNA for the CDR3: TGTGCCAGCACCAGCCGGAGGGACCAAACCAAAGGATGGCCCCAGCATTTT.